The 4 T cell receptor beta chains given below trace back to one sample, sequenced in a study of T-cell reconstitution after alpha-beta-depleted transplantation in children. Construction of the TCRbeta library involved unique molecular identifiers. TCRdb used MiXCR to reprocess the PCR reads, holding one entry per CDR3 protein. The top ten hold about a tenth of the sample, which has 250,000 to 400,000 distinct CDR3 sequences, around 25% seen once. The sequencing used PBMCs, mostly from graft donor cells, collected 180 days after TCRalphabeta/CD19-depleted stem cell transplant. Receptors originate from a male patient between 10 and 17 years old who had a stem cell transplant for acute lymphoblastic leukemia, so the T cells may come from the graft donor.

The rearrangement joins TRBV20-1 to TRBJ2-2, with TRBD2 matching 13 bases. This CDR3 comprises 15 residues. Unmatched junction bases numbered 2, after V lost 1 base and J lost 6 bases. CDR1 is DFQATT, CDR2 SNEGSKA, per germline (reference sequence). The CDR3, as DNA: TGCAGTGCTAGAGGGACTAGCGGGAGTCCCGGGGAGCTGTTTTTT. Translating gives CSARGTSGSPGELFF.

This clonotype has only a few counts. The chain combines TRBV12-3 or TRBV12-4 with TRBJ1-5, with D possibly being TRBD1 (5 bases). V lost 3 bases and J 7 bases, leaving 16 bases between the germline ends. The CDR3 is 15 amino acids. CDR3 region: CASSLQAGGFQPQHF. The CDR3 DNA sequence: TGTGCCAGCAGTTTGCAGGCCGGGGGATTCCAGCCCCAGCATTTT.

This clonotype was seen many times. The chain couples TRBV5-1 to TRBJ2-7; D possibly corresponds to TRBD1 (6 bases). Germline values: CDR1 SGHRS, CDR2 YFSETQ. Trimming removed 1 base at V and 3 bases at J, with 11 bases between. This CDR3 has 14 residues. CDR3 in amino acids: CASSLQGGYYEQYF. CDR3 bases: TGCGCCAGCAGCTTGCAAGGGGGTTACTACGAGCAGTACTTC. Full variable domain (outside the CDR3, taken from reference TRBV5-1 and TRBJ2-7): KAGVTQTPRYLIKTRGQQVTLSCSPISGHRSVSWYQQTPGQGLQFLFEYFSETQRNKGNFPGRFSGRQFSNSRSEMNVSTLELGDSALYLCASSLQGGYYEQYFGPGTRLTVT.

This clonotype was counted between two and nine times. The chain uses TRBV10-3 and TRBJ2-1; 9 positions match TRBD2. The V gene's germline CDR1 is ENHRY and CDR2 SYGVKD. CDR3 length equals 16 residues. With 1 base clipped from V and 7 bases from J, the junction kept 8 bases outside the gene matches. The CDR3: CAISEWREGQGNEQFF. The CDR3 DNA follows: TGTGCCATCAGTGAGTGGCGGGAGGGCCAGGGAAATGAGCAGTTCTTC.